This T cell receptor beta chain was sequenced during a study of blood T cell repertoires in COVID-19. Study-wide background: There were acute and convalescent COVID-19 samples, and they came from the United States, Italy and Spain. The analysed material was cDNA or gDNA that came from T cells, B-cell-depleted T cells, or PBMCs.

Methods used by the authors: Amplification of reference gene primers provided the estimated nucleated cell counts. Profiled with immunoSEQ multiplex PCR; TCRdb holds only in-frame clones, not every one. V and J calls and clone size come straight from that table; D and trimming were deduced from the DNA. In the table there are 200,000 to 250,000 clones, 80% to 90% of which are singletons. The CDR3 loop spans 14 amino acids. CDR1 and CDR2 (germline): SGHDT, YYEEEE. V shed 4 bases and J shed 9 bases, with 14 bases lying between them. Sequenced material: peripheral blood. The chain uses TRBV5-6 and TRBJ1-6; perhaps TRBD1 as D (6 bases). The receptor comes from a man in his forties or fifties with active or convalescent COVID-19. The CDR3 loop reads CASSPRTAISPLHF. The CDR3 DNA follows: TGTGCCAGCAGCCCCCGGACAGCCATTTCACCCCTCCACTTT.